This record looks at one TCR beta chain sequence and its context. These data are taken from a study of T cell responses to AZD1222 COVID-19 vaccine. Per the germline V gene, CDR1 is MNHNS and CDR2 is SASEGT. The CDR3 runs 14 residues. V was pared by 0 bases and J by 8 bases, with 11 bases between. TCRdb's table, derived via immunoSEQ multiplex PCR, lists solely in-frame clones and lacks some. The data contain roughly 150,000 clones, about 89% of them singletons. The gene calls are TRBV6-1 and TRBJ1-5; weak D call: TRBD1 (6 bases). The TCR comes from an adult who received the AZD1222 COVID-19 vaccine. This material consisted of peripheral blood, taken 28 days after the second AZD1222 dose. The CDR3 DNA reads TGTGCCAGCAGTGAAGCCCAGGGGTTGAAGCCCCAGCATTTT. Its protein product is CASSEAQGLKPQHF.